This T cell receptor beta chain was recovered during a study of blood T cell repertoires in COVID-19. Study at large: The United States, Italy and Spain provided the acute and convalescent COVID-19 samples. The cDNA or gDNA used as material had been derived from T cells, B-cell-depleted T cells, or PBMCs.

In the authors' methods: Reference gene primer amplification gave estimated nucleated cell counts. Sequencing was performed with immunoSEQ multiplex PCR; in TCRdb, only in-frame clones are kept and a portion is missing. For V, J and clone size, that table is used; D and trimming come from the DNA. The table records around 12,000 clones, about 76% of them present only once. Trimming cost V 6 bases and J 5 bases; bases outside gene matches: 3. Germline V gene lookup returns CDR1 SNHLY and CDR2 FYNNEI. The CDR3 has 14 amino acids. Input material: peripheral blood. This chain joins TRBV2 and TRBJ2-2; 10 bases align to TRBD1. The clonotype was recovered from a woman older than 75 with acute or convalescent COVID-19. CDR3 loop: CASRGQGKTGELFF. As DNA, the CDR3 is TGTGCCAGCAGGGGACAGGGGAAGACCGGGGAGCTGTTTTTT. Drawing the rest from reference TRBV2 and TRBJ2-2, the complete variable domain is EPEVTQTPSHQVTQMGQEVILRCVPISNHLYFYWYRQILGQKVEFLVSFYNNEISEKSEIFDDQFSVERPDGSNFTLKIRSTKLEDSAMYFCASRGQGKTGELFFGEGSRLTVL.